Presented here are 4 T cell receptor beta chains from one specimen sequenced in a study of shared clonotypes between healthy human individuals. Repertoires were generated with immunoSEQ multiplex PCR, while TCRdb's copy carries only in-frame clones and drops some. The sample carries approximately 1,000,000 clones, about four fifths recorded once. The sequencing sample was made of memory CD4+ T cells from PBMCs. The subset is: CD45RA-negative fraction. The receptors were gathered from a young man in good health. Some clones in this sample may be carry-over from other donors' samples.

CDR3 in DNA: TGCGCCAGCAGCTTGGATCCCGGGACAGGGAGCGAGCAGTACTTC. This gives the protein CASSLDPGTGSEQYF. This rearrangement joins TRBV5-1 to TRBJ2-7; 9 nucleotides align to TRBD1. Trimming removed 0 bases from V and 6 bases from J; junction bases left unmatched: 7. This CDR3 has 15 amino acids. Germline lookup yields CDR1 SGHRS and CDR2 YFSETQ.

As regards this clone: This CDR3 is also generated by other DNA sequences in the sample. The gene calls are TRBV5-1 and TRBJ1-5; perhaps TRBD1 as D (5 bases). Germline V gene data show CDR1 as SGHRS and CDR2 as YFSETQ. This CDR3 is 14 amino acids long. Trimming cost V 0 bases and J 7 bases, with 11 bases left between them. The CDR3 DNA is TGCGCCAGCAGCTTGGCCGGGGGAAACCAGCCCCAGCATTTT. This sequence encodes CASSLAGGNQPQHF. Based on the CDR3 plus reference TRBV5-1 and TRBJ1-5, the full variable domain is KAGVTQTPRYLIKTRGQQVTLSCSPISGHRSVSWYQQTPGQGLQFLFEYFSETQRNKGNFPGRFSGRQFSNSRSEMNVSTLELGDSALYLCASSLAGGNQPQHFGDGTRLSIL.

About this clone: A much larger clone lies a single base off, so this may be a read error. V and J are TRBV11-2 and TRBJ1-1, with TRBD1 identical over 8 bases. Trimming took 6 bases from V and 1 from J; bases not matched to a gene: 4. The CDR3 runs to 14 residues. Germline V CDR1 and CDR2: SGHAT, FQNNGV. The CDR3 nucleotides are TGTGCCAGCAGTCGAGGGACAGGGAACACTGAAGCTTTCTTT. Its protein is CASSRGTGNTEAFF.

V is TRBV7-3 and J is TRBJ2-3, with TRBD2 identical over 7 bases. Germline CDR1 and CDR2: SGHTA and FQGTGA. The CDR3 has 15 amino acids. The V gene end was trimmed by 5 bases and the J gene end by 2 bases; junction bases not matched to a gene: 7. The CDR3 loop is CASSLLAAVTDTQYF. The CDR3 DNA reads TGTGCCAGCAGCCTCCTAGCGGCCGTCACAGATACGCAGTATTTT.